These 31 T cell receptor beta chains were all obtained from the same sample, sequenced in a study of cytomegalovirus exposure and HLA in healthy donors. Using immunoSEQ multiplex PCR, the repertoire was profiled, and TCRdb retains in-frame clones only, with some absent. The data show tens of thousands of clones, over 85% seen once. Input material: PBMCs. These receptors originate from a woman aged 18-29 years in good health and CMV-seronegative.

This clone has just one count. The chain has TRBV27 and TRBJ1-2, with 8 bases identical to TRBD1. Germline loops: CDR1 MNHEY, CDR2 SMNVEV (reference sequence). With V trimmed by 4 bases and J by 8 bases, 9 bases remained unmatched. This CDR3 comprises 14 residues. CDR3 nucleotide sequence: TGTGCCAGCAGTTCGTACAGGGGGGTCTTGGGCTACACCTTC. Translation: CASSSYRGVLGYTF.

The chain has TRBV2 and TRBJ2-1; D uncertain. V was trimmed by 5 bases and J by 1 base, leaving 6 bases between them. The V gene's germline CDR1 is SNHLY and CDR2 FYNNEI. The CDR3 length is 13 residues. The CDR3, as DNA: TGTGCCAGCAGTCCCTTATCCTACAATGAGCAGTTCTTC. Translating it yields CASSPLSYNEQFF.

The V gene is TRBV7-9, the J gene TRBJ2-2; D might be TRBD2 (6 bases). The CDR3 is 15 residues long. The germline V and J ends were trimmed by 3 bases and 2 bases, with 10 bases remaining between them. Germline V gene sequence: CDR1 SEHNR, CDR2 FQNEAQ (reference sequence). The CDR3 DNA sequence: TGTGCCAGCAGCTTTAGCGGCCCAAACACCGGGGAGCTGTTTTTT. Translation gives CASSFSGPNTGELFF.

The CDR3 nucleotides are TGTGCCAGCAGTCCGACTAGCGACCCACGCTACGAGCAGTACGTC. This codes for CASSPTSDPRYEQYV. The V gene is TRBV7-6, the J gene TRBJ2-7; 8 nucleotides line up with TRBD2. The CDR3 is made up of 15 amino acids. With V trimmed by 6 bases and J by 3 bases, 10 bases remained unmatched. CDR1 and CDR2 from the germline V gene are SGHVS and FNYEAQ.

The V and J genes are TRBV6-5 and TRBJ2-7; 7 positions match TRBD1. The trim removed 4 bases at V and 3 bases at J, leaving 6 bases unmatched. The CDR3 sequence is 14 residues long. Per the germline V gene, CDR1 is MNHEY and CDR2 is SVGAGI. CDR3 in DNA: TGTGCCAGCAGTTGGGGACAGCTTGGCTACGAGCAGTACTTC. Translated, it gives CASSWGQLGYEQYF.

The CDR3 nucleotides read TGCGCCAGCAGACGGGACAGGGGGCCCACAGATACGCAGTATTTT. Translation: CASRRDRGPTDTQYF. This chain links TRBV5-1 with TRBJ2-3, with 12 bases identical to TRBD1. The CDR3 has 15 residues. V gave up 5 bases and J gave up 2 bases; unmatched junction bases: 3. Germline assignment: CDR1 SGHRS and CDR2 YFSETQ.

This CDR3 is CASSFRVGTGELFF. The CDR3 DNA follows: TGTGCCAGCAGCTTTCGGGTCGGAACCGGGGAGCTGTTTTTT. The gene calls are TRBV7-7 and TRBJ2-2; no clear D. CDR1 SSHAT and CDR2 FNYEAQ come from the germline V gene (reference sequence). V was clipped by 3 bases and J by 5 bases, with 10 bases between them. There are 14 residues in the CDR3.

This sequence joins TRBV19 and TRBJ1-4; a weak D match, TRBD1 (5 bases). Per the germline V gene, CDR1 is LNHDA and CDR2 is SQIVND (reference sequence). The ends were cut back, 9 bases at V and 5 bases at J, with 13 bases in the middle. This CDR3 has 13 amino acids. The CDR3 DNA is TGTGCCAGCGCTCGGCAGGGCAATGAAAAACTGTTTTTT. This sequence encodes CASARQGNEKLFF.

V usage is TRBV7-9 and J usage is TRBJ1-2, with TRBD1 matching over 9 bases. The trim removed 0 bases at V and 7 bases at J, leaving 9 bases unmatched. CDR1 is SEHNR and CDR2 is FQNEAQ in the germline V gene (reference sequence). The CDR3 is 16 residues long. CDR3 loop: CASSLAGGTGGSGYTF. The CDR3, as DNA: TGTGCCAGCAGCTTAGCGGGAGGAACAGGGGGCTCTGGCTACACCTTC.

The chain couples TRBV7-7 to TRBJ2-3; D call uncertain. V shed 6 bases and J shed 8 bases, with 15 bases lying between them. The CDR3 totals 13 residues. Germline CDR1 and CDR2: SSHAT and FNYEAQ (reference sequence). CDR3 nucleotide sequence: TGTGCCAGCAGTCCCTCGGAGTTCAGTACGCAGTATTTT. It specifies CASSPSEFSTQYF.

The CDR3 sequence is CASSLMQARLHF. CDR3 nucleotides: TGTGCCAGCAGCTTAATGCAGGCCCGACTCCACTTT. The genes are TRBV7-9 and TRBJ1-6; D uncertain. V lost 2 bases and J lost 16, with 12 bases in between. This CDR3 is 12 amino acids long. In germline, CDR1 is SEHNR, CDR2 FQNEAQ (reference sequence).

This chain joins TRBV5-4 and TRBJ2-3; 8 bases align to TRBD1. CDR3 length: 16 amino acids. The germline CDR1 and CDR2 sequences are SGHNT and YYREEE (reference sequence). V was pared by 0 bases and J by 3 bases, with 6 bases of the junction left unmatched. The CDR3 DNA reads as TGTGCCAGCAGCTTGGTTGACAGGGGATCGACAGATACGCAGTATTTT. Its translation: CASSLVDRGSTDTQYF.

The gene calls are TRBV6-1 and TRBJ2-1, with 9 bases aligning to TRBD2. Unmatched junction bases numbered 6, after V lost 9 bases and J lost 0 bases. The CDR3 length is 15 residues. CDR1 and CDR2 (germline): MNHNS, SASEGT. CDR3 region: CASESGRSSYNEQFF. CDR3 in DNA: TGTGCCAGTGAAAGCGGGAGGTCCTCCTACAATGAGCAGTTCTTC.

The genes are TRBV5-1 and TRBJ1-6; the match to TRBD1 covers 8 bases. Germline V CDR1 and CDR2: SGHRS, YFSETQ. With 2 bases clipped from V and 1 base from J, the junction kept 2 bases outside the gene matches. CDR3 length: 16 residues. The CDR3 region is CASSFTGGSYNSPLHF. CDR3 in DNA: TGCGCCAGCAGCTTCACAGGGGGGTCCTATAATTCACCCCTCCACTTT.

The chain uses TRBV7-9 and TRBJ2-1; D is possibly TRBD1 (5 bases). The germline gives CDR1 SEHNR, CDR2 FQNEAQ (reference sequence). V lost 1 base and J 3 bases, leaving 10 bases between the germline ends. The CDR3 runs to 15 residues. The CDR3 protein is CASSLGAGHYNEQFF. CDR3 nucleotides: TGTGCCAGCAGCTTAGGGGCAGGGCACTACAATGAGCAGTTCTTC. The full variable domain, completed using reference TRBV7-9 and TRBJ2-1, is DTGVSQNPRHKITKRGQNVTFRCDPISEHNRLYWYRQTLGQGPEFLTYFQNEAQLEKSRLLSDRFSAERPKGSFSTLEIQRTEQGDSAMYLCASSLGAGHYNEQFFGPGTRLTVL.

This chain connects TRBV7-2 to TRBJ1-1, with D perhaps TRBD1 (5 bases). Deletions cut 6 bases from V and 4 bases from J, with 15 bases between. The germline CDR1 and CDR2 sequences are SGHTA and FQGNSA. The CDR3 consists of 14 residues. CDR3 coding DNA: TGTGCCAGCAGGGCAGTTCGGGGGTCCACTGAAGCTTTCTTT. Residues: CASRAVRGSTEAFF.

The chain combines TRBV9 with TRBJ1-1; D possibly corresponds to TRBD1 (6 bases). V was clipped by 4 bases and J by 11 bases, with 27 bases between them. The CDR3 spans 16 residues. Germline loops: CDR1 SGDLS, CDR2 YYNGEE. CDR3 amino acids: CASSPLTGVRSGEAFF. In DNA form, the CDR3 reads TGTGCCAGCAGCCCCCTGACAGGTGTAAGGAGTGGGGAGGCTTTCTTT.

This clone was recorded once. This chain connects TRBV7-2 to TRBJ1-1, with a weak D call TRBD1 (6 bases). Trimming removed 3 bases from V and 0 bases from J, with 11 bases in between. Germline CDR1 SGHTA, CDR2 FQGNSA. The CDR3 spans 15 residues. For the CDR3, the DNA is TGTGCCAGCAGCTTCAACCCAGGGGTGAACACTGAAGCTTTCTTT. Encoded protein: CASSFNPGVNTEAFF.

This clone was observed a handful of times. V and J are TRBV28 and TRBJ1-2, with D possibly TRBD1 on 6 matching bases. Trimming shortened V by 7 bases and J by 2 bases, and 23 bases separated the two germline ends. Germline V gene sequence: CDR1 MDHEN, CDR2 SYDVKM. The CDR3 is 17 amino acids. CDR3 in DNA: TGTGCCAGCAAAACAGGACAGCCGATTAAATACAACTATGGCTACACCTTC. It is translated as CASKTGQPIKYNYGYTF.

The chain has TRBV6-5 and TRBJ2-2; 7 positions agree with TRBD1. Per germline, CDR1 MNHEY and CDR2 SVGAGI. This CDR3 spans 15 amino acids. Germline trimming cut 1 base from V and 1 base from J; bases unmatched to any gene: 0. CDR3 nucleotides: TGTGCCAGCAGTTACTGGACAGGGAACACCGGGGAGCTGTTTTTT. Translated: CASSYWTGNTGELFF.

The V and J genes are TRBV9 and TRBJ2-7; no reliable D call. V lost 3 bases to trimming and J lost 7 bases, with 20 bases between them. This CDR3 has 15 amino acids. Germline V gene sequence: CDR1 SGDLS, CDR2 YYNGEE. The CDR3 DNA reads TGTGCCAGCAGCGCTTATATGGATCGAGCTAGGGAGCAGTACTTC. Translated, it gives CASSAYMDRAREQYF.

The rearrangement links TRBV27 to TRBJ2-1; TRBD2 aligns across 7 bases. CDR1 MNHEY and CDR2 SMNVEV come from the germline V gene (reference sequence). There are 12 residues in the CDR3. Trimming took 4 bases from V and 7 from J; bases not matched to a gene: 1. CDR3 in DNA: TGTGCCAGCAGTTGGGAGGGTAATGAGCAGTTCTTC. Translating gives CASSWEGNEQFF.

The chain joins TRBV5-4 to TRBJ1-2; D might be TRBD1 (5 bases). This CDR3 region has 15 residues. CDR1 is SGHNT and CDR2 is YYREEE in the germline V gene (reference sequence). The ends were cut back, 2 bases at V and 3 bases at J, with 14 bases in the middle. CDR3 in DNA: TGTGCCAGCAGCTTTTCGGGGGGTTTGTACTATGGCTACACCTTC. As protein: CASSFSGGLYYGYTF.

The rearrangement uses TRBV7-9 and TRBJ1-4; D unresolved. V gave up 0 bases and J gave up 2 bases, with 13 bases separating them. This CDR3 region has 17 residues. CDR1 and CDR2 (germline): SEHNR, FQNEAQ (reference sequence). In DNA form, the CDR3 reads TGTGCCAGCAGCTTAGCGAGGCTTTCCACTACTAATGAAAAACTGTTTTTT. Protein product: CASSLARLSTTNEKLFF.

The chain has TRBV5-1 and TRBJ1-1; D not certain. The CDR3 length is 14 residues. Trimming pared 1 base from V and 0 bases from J, leaving 7 bases between. The germline V gene has CDR1 SGHRS and CDR2 YFSETQ. The CDR3 region has the DNA TGCGCCAGCAGCTTGAACAGTCTGAACACTGAAGCTTTCTTT. Translating it yields CASSLNSLNTEAFF.

This clone was detected once. This CDR3 is CASIHPTTGSSYEQYV. The CDR3 DNA is TGTGCCAGCATTCACCCTACGACAGGGTCCTCCTACGAGCAGTACGTC. This chain connects TRBV21-1 to TRBJ2-7; TRBD1 reflects the table's D call only, with no check against the DNA. TRBV21-1 is noted as a pseudogene. The CDR3 totals 16 residues.

For this clone: Relative to the germline gene, one junction end is altered; a read error may explain this. This chain uses TRBV7-2 with TRBJ1-2, with D uncertain. This CDR3 spans 14 amino acids. Germline lookup yields CDR1 SGHTA and CDR2 FQGNSA. CDR3 protein: CAGSLGLIGGGYTF. The CDR3 DNA reads as TGTGCCGGCAGCTTAGGTTTAATCGGAGGTGGCTACACCTTC. Variable domain in full (rest from reference TRBV7-2 and TRBJ1-2): GAGVSQSPSNKVTEKGKDVELRCDPISGHTALYWYRQSLGQGLEFLIYFQGNSAPDKSGLPSDRFSAERTGGSVSTLTIQRTQQEDSAVYLCAGSLGLIGGGYTFGSGTRLTVV.

This chain links TRBV5-6 with TRBJ1-2; 8 bases agree with TRBD1. The CDR3 is 12 amino acids. Trimming at V came to 7 bases and at J to 8 bases, leaving 7 bases not matched to a gene. Germline V gene lookup returns CDR1 SGHDT and CDR2 YYEEEE. This CDR3 reads CASRQGARGYTF. DNA for the CDR3: TGTGCCAGCCGTCAGGGGGCTCGCGGCTACACCTTC.

The chain joins TRBV10-2 to TRBJ1-5, with D perhaps TRBD1 (6 bases). The CDR3 is 15 amino acids. V lost 8 bases to trimming and J lost 0 bases, with 14 bases between them. Germline assignment: CDR1 WSHSY and CDR2 SAAADI. The CDR3 sequence: CASAGFRGSNQPQHF. In DNA, the CDR3 is TGCGCCAGCGCAGGCTTCAGGGGTAGCAATCAGCCCCAGCATTTT.

The chain employs TRBV5-1 and TRBJ2-6; 7 positions agree with TRBD2. CDR1 and CDR2 from the germline V gene are SGHRS and YFSETQ. This CDR3 has 16 residues. V dropped 4 bases and J dropped 2; count of bases not matched to a gene: 6. As DNA, the CDR3 is TGCGCCAGCAGCCGCTGGGGGGGGGCTGGGGCCAACGTCCTGACTTTC. It yields the protein CASSRWGGAGANVLTF.

The gene calls are TRBV13 and TRBJ2-5; D gene ambiguous. The germline CDR1 and CDR2 sequences are PRHDT and FYEKMQ (reference sequence). CDR3 length: 16 residues. V gave up 2 bases and J gave up 5 bases, with 18 bases separating them. This chain's CDR3 is CASSLRRPEERETQYF. In nucleotides, the CDR3 is TGTGCCAGCAGCTTACGGCGTCCCGAAGAGAGGGAGACCCAGTACTTC. Drawing the rest from reference TRBV13 and TRBJ2-5, the complete variable domain is AAGVIQSPRHLIKEKRETATLKCYPIPRHDTVYWYQQGPGQDPQFLISFYEKMQSDKGSIPDRFSAQQFSDYHSELNMSSLELGDSALYFCASSLRRPEERETQYFGPGTRLLVL.